Listed below are T cell receptor beta chains from one sample, sequenced in a study of siplizumab effects on memory and regulatory T cells. The data were produced by immunoSEQ multiplex PCR, yet TCRdb's version contains in-frame clones alone and is incomplete. The sample contains about 57,000 clones, around four fifths of which appear only once. Sequencing was done on a sample of memory CD4+ T cells sorted from blood. All receptors come from a human donor in good health. The CDR3 runs from the conserved cysteine through the conserved F or W. D genes are given only for firm matches. Rows give clone size only sometimes, using once, few, many, or a class for an expanded clone.

>.|.|TRBV7-9|TRBJ2-5
CASGRGTETQYF
TGTGCCAGCGGTAGGGGGACAGAGACCCAGTACTTC
>.|.|TRBV18|TRBJ1-1
CASSPSGWSDEAFF
TGTGCCAGCTCACCCAGTGGGTGGTCGGATGAAGCTTTCTTT
>.|TRBD2|TRBV5-1|TRBJ2-7
CASKAGDPYEQYF
TGCGCCAGCAAGGCGGGAGACCCCTACGAGCAGTACTTC
>.|.|TRBV7-9|TRBJ2-5
CASSFWALQETQYF
TGTGCCAGCAGCTTCTGGGCCCTACAAGAGACCCAGTACTTC
>.|.|TRBV11-3|TRBJ1-2
CALGGGYYGYTF
TGTGCCCTGGGGGGCGGCTACTATGGCTACACCTTC
>.|TRBD2|TRBV10-3|TRBJ2-3
CAISETRLAGRVDTQYF
TGTGCCATCAGTGAGACCAGACTAGCGGGAAGGGTAGATACGCAGTATTTT
>.|TRBD2|TRBV14|TRBJ2-7
CASSQKLAGGREQYF
TGTGCCAGCAGCCAGAAACTAGCGGGAGGGAGGGAGCAGTACTTC
>.|.|TRBV6-6|TRBJ2-1
CASGRLLSSYNEQFF
TGTGCCAGCGGTAGGCTCCTAAGCTCCTACAATGAGCAGTTCTTC
>few|.|TRBV9|TRBJ1-1
CASSPNGYEAFF
TGTGCCAGCAGCCCGAATGGATATGAAGCTTTCTTT
>once|TRBD2|TRBV28|TRBJ2-4
CASSSGGLNIQYF
TGTGCCAGCAGTTCGGGGGGGCTCAACATTCAGTACTTC
>once|.|TRBV18|TRBJ1-4
CASSPPSRAEKLFF
TGTGCCAGCTCACCACCGTCCAGGGCTGAAAAACTGTTTTTT
>.|.|TRBV5-1|TRBJ2-5
CASSLSGPFQETQYF
TGCGCCAGCAGCTTAAGCGGTCCGTTCCAAGAGACCCAGTACTTC
>few|.|TRBV6-6|TRBJ1-4
CASSPSSTNEKLFF
TGTGCCAGCAGTCCGTCATCAACTAATGAAAAACTGTTTTTT
>.|TRBD1|TRBV7-9|TRBJ2-7
CASSLAGQGGHEQYF
TGTGCCAGCAGCTTAGCGGGACAGGGAGGACACGAGCAGTACTTC
>.|.|TRBV7-2|TRBJ1-1
CASSFGLNTEAFF
TGTGCCAGCAGCTTCGGACTAAACACTGAAGCTTTCTTT
>.|.|TRBV2|TRBJ2-1
CASSAIGARNEQFF
TGTGCCAGCAGTGCGATTGGAGCTCGCAATGAGCAGTTCTTC
>once|.|TRBV27|TRBJ1-4
CASKISRATNEKLFF
TGTGCCAGCAAAATCTCCAGGGCAACTAATGAAAAACTGTTTTTT
>.|.|TRBV18|TRBJ2-6
CASSSSVFPSGANVLTF
TGTGCCAGCTCATCGTCAGTCTTTCCCTCTGGGGCCAACGTCCTGACTTTC
>.|TRBD1|TRBV6-1|TRBJ1-6
CASSEALPGQGGSPLHF
TGTGCCAGCAGTGAAGCGCTTCCGGGACAGGGGGGTTCACCCCTCCACTTT
>.|.|TRBV4-2|TRBJ1-3
CASSQDRENTIYF
TGTGCCAGCAGCCAAGATCGGGAGAACACCATATATTTT
>.|TRBD1|TRBV5-6|TRBJ1-6
CASSFGTGVMFANSPLHF
TGTGCCAGCAGCTTCGGGACAGGAGTGATGTTTGCTAATTCACCCCTCCACTTT
>.|.|TRBV5-1|TRBJ2-3
CASSLGQLTDTQYF
TGCGCCAGCAGCTTGGGGCAGCTCACAGATACGCAGTATTTT
>.|.|TRBV5-1|TRBJ1-1
CASSFGGRNTEAFF
TGCGCCAGCAGCTTTGGGGGGAGGAACACTGAAGCTTTCTTT
>.|TRBD2|TRBV5-4|TRBJ2-3
CASSRKTSGLGDTQYF
TGTGCCAGCAGCCGGAAGACTAGCGGGCTTGGAGATACGCAGTATTTT
>.|TRBD2|TRBV18|TRBJ2-1
CASSPPTGGNNEQFF
TGTGCCAGCTCACCACCGACGGGAGGCAACAATGAGCAGTTCTTC
>.|.|TRBV7-3|TRBJ2-1
CASSLQLVSYNEQFF
TGTGCCAGCAGCTTACAACTTGTCTCCTACAATGAGCAGTTCTTC
>.|TRBD2|TRBV5-1|TRBJ2-5
CASSPSGSAETQYF
TGCGCCAGCAGCCCAAGCGGGAGTGCAGAGACCCAGTACTTC
>.|.|TRBV29-1|TRBJ2-7
CSVRWFTGYEQYF
TGCAGCGTGAGGTGGTTCACGGGTTACGAGCAGTACTTC
>.|.|TRBV5-1|TRBJ1-1
CASRERWWDAEAFF
TGCGCCAGCAGAGAACGATGGTGGGACGCTGAAGCTTTCTTT
>.|.|TRBV6-5|TRBJ1-1
CASTLQQNTEAFF
TGTGCCAGCACCCTGCAGCAGAACACTGAAGCTTTCTTT
>.|.|TRBV29-1|TRBJ1-4
CSPGGGEKLFF
TGCAGCCCGGGAGGGGGTGAAAAACTGTTTTTT
>.|TRBD1|TRBV7-8|TRBJ2-1
CASSRGIEGAFNEQFF
TGTGCCAGCAGCCGAGGAATCGAGGGGGCCTTCAATGAGCAGTTCTTC
>.|TRBD1|TRBV10-3|TRBJ1-5
CAISESPGGKGAKPQHF
TGTGCCATCAGTGAGTCCCCAGGGGGGAAGGGAGCCAAGCCCCAGCATTTT
>few|.|TRBV6-5|TRBJ1-2
CASSYGRGYYGYTF
TGTGCCAGCAGTTACGGTCGGGGATACTATGGCTACACCTTC
>.|.|TRBV27|TRBJ2-7
CASSSRQVRGYEQYF
TGTGCCAGCAGTTCTCGACAGGTACGGGGCTACGAGCAGTACTTC
>.|TRBD2|TRBV11-2|TRBJ2-3
CASSWVRERADTQYF
TGTGCCAGCAGCTGGGTGCGGGAGCGTGCAGATACGCAGTATTTT
>.|.|TRBV28|TRBJ1-2
CASSLTSPTLYF
TGTGCCAGCAGTTTAACCAGTCCGACTCTTTATTTC
>.|.|TRBV7-6|TRBJ2-7
CASSSYVGWEQYF
TGTGCCAGCAGCTCCTACGTGGGCTGGGAGCAGTACTTC
>.|TRBD1|TRBV13|TRBJ2-1
CASSPPSTGANEQFF
TGTGCCAGCAGCCCCCCTTCTACAGGGGCCAATGAGCAGTTCTTC
>.|TRBD2|TRBV9|TRBJ2-1
CASSASGSSYNEQFF
TGTGCCAGCAGCGCTAGCGGGAGCTCCTACAATGAGCAGTTCTTC
>.|.|TRBV6-5|TRBJ2-5
CASIPPGDLGTQYF
TGTGCCAGCATCCCCCCGGGGGACCTAGGGACCCAGTACTTC